Described below is a single TCR beta chain sequence and its context. The antigen is undetermined. This sample stems from a study of tumor-infiltrating lymphocytes in localized non-small cell lung cancer. Overall study: Tumor tissue and non-adjacent uninvolved lung came from each patient. Points from the study as a whole: TCR sequencing covered a subset of patients with enough tissue.

Some clones are missing from TCRdb's copy, which holds only in-frame ones; the method was immunoSEQ multiplex PCR. There are about 24,000 clones in the sample; under 75% occur only once, and less than 6.5% lies in the top ten. The CDR3 spans 15 residues. Germline V gives CDR1 LNHNV, CDR2 YYDKDF (reference sequence). Germline trimming cut 8 bases from V and 2 bases from J; bases unmatched to any gene: 8. Sequencing used lung tumor tissue. J is TRBJ2-7 and V is TRBV15, with TRBD2 matching 11 bases. This TCR derives from a human donor with non-small cell lung cancer. The CDR3 sequence: CATSLGLAAPYEQYF. CDR3 sequence (DNA): TGTGCCACCTCACTGGGACTAGCGGCCCCCTACGAGCAGTACTTC.